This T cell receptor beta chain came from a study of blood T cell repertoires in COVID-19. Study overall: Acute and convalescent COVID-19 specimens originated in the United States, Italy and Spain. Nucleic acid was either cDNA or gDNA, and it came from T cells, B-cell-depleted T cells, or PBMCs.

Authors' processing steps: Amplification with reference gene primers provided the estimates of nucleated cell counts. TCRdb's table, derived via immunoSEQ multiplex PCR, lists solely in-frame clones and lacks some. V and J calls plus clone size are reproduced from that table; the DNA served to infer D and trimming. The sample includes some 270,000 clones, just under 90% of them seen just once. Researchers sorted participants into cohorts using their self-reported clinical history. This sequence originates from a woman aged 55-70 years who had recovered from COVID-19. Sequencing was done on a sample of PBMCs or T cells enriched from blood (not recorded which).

The CDR3 loop is CASSSGQDPTVAFF. For the CDR3, the DNA is TGCGCCAGCAGCTCCGGACAGGACCCCACTGTGGCTTTCTTT. The chain uses TRBV5-1 and TRBJ1-1; 7 bases match TRBD1. This CDR3 has 14 amino acids. Germline CDR1 reads SGHRS; CDR2 reads YFSETQ. V lost 3 bases and J lost 11; bases outside the gene matches: 13. Supplemented by reference TRBV5-1 and TRBJ1-1, the full variable domain reads KAGVTQTPRYLIKTRGQQVTLSCSPISGHRSVSWYQQTPGQGLQFLFEYFSETQRNKGNFPGRFSGRQFSNSRSEMNVSTLELGDSALYLCASSSGQDPTVAFFGQGTRLTVV.